This T cell receptor (beta chain) was identified in a study of blood T cell repertoires in COVID-19. The CDR3 has 15 amino acids. CDR1 and CDR2 from the germline V gene are MDHEN and SYDVKM. V was trimmed by 5 bases and J by 3 bases, leaving 17 bases between them. Enrolled during active infection, Seattle patients were then followed longitudinally. In the original processing: It was from reference gene primer amplification that nucleated cell counts were estimated. TCRdb's table, derived via immunoSEQ multiplex PCR, lists solely in-frame clones and lacks some. The D gene and trimming were derived from the DNA, and the V and J assignments and clone size from that table. The sample has hundreds of thousands of clones; 88% are singletons.

This chain links TRBV28 with TRBJ2-7, with D possibly TRBD2 on 7 matching bases. Material for sequencing was peripheral blood. This receptor was taken from a woman in her 70s with COVID-19, enrolled during active disease. CDR3 bases: TGTGCCAGCAGTCCGGGGGGCGGAAGAGTCTACGAGCAGTACTTC. As protein: CASSPGGGRVYEQYF.